The 21 T cell receptor beta chains reported below all come from one sample, sequenced in a study of blood T cell repertoires in COVID-19. Sequenced by immunoSEQ multiplex PCR; TCRdb stores in-frame clones only, minus some. The sample includes 350,000 to 400,000 clones, approximately 87% seen only once; the top ten take around 1.9%. Sequencing was done on a sample of PBMCs or T cells enriched from blood (not recorded which). These TCRs come from a man between 40 and 49 years old in a cohort exposed to, infected with or recovered from COVID-19 (not recorded which).

This chain uses TRBV6-5 with TRBJ1-2; D is unresolved. V lost 0 bases to trimming and J lost 4 bases, with 6 bases between them. CDR1 MNHEY and CDR2 SVGAGI come from the germline V gene. The CDR3 length is 13 residues. The CDR3 loop is CASSYSLAYGYTF. The CDR3 bases are TGTGCCAGCAGTTACTCGTTGGCCTATGGCTACACCTTC.

In this sample, this clone turned up once. The chain is built from TRBV4-1 and TRBJ2-4, with 9 bases aligning to TRBD2. V shed 0 bases, J shed 7 bases, and the junction held 16 bases outside the gene matches. CDR1 and CDR2 (germline): MGHRA, YSYEKL. This CDR3 region has 19 residues. The CDR3, as DNA: TGCGCCAGCAGCCAAGATACGGGGACTAGCAGACTCGCCAGGAACATTCAGTACTTC. Translation: CASSQDTGTSRLARNIQYF.

In nucleotides, the CDR3 is TGTGCCAGCAGCAGCAGGGGAGCCTCAACTAATGAAAAACTGTTTTTT. The encoded protein is CASSSRGASTNEKLFF. The chain recombines TRBV7-9 with TRBJ1-4; D possibly corresponds to TRBD1 (6 bases). Per germline, CDR1 SEHNR and CDR2 FQNEAQ (reference sequence). Trimming removed 5 bases at V and 0 bases at J, with 13 bases between. This CDR3 is built from 16 residues.

The chain links TRBV28 to TRBJ1-6, with 7 bases matching TRBD1. V gave up 8 bases and J gave up 6 bases; unmatched junction bases: 4. The CDR3 consists of 13 residues. CDR1 is MDHEN and CDR2 is SYDVKM in the germline V gene. The CDR3 DNA follows: TGTGCCAGCTTTGGACAGGTTAATTCACCCCTCCACTTT. Amino acids: CASFGQVNSPLHF.

The V call is TRBV7-8, the J call TRBJ2-1; TRBD2 might be the D (6 bases). CDR3 length: 14 residues. Trimming took off 3 bases at V and 6 bases at J, with 12 bases between the two ends. Germline values: CDR1 SGHVS, CDR2 FQNEAQ. CDR3 protein: CASSFWRELNEQFF. CDR3 nucleotide sequence: TGTGCCAGCAGCTTCTGGCGGGAACTCAATGAGCAGTTCTTC.

This clone was recorded once. The chain links TRBV11-2 to TRBJ2-1, with D maybe TRBD2 (6 bases). V was cut by 1 base and J by 9 bases, with 16 bases left in between. Germline V CDR1 and CDR2: SGHAT, FQNNGV. This CDR3 has 15 amino acids. The CDR3 region has the DNA TGTGCCAGCAGCTTAGGGGTCGGGCGGGGATTTGAGCAGTTCTTC. Amino acids: CASSLGVGRGFEQFF.

The chain links TRBV18 to TRBJ1-1; TRBD1 might be the D (5 bases). The germline V and J ends were trimmed by 4 bases and 10 bases, with 16 bases remaining between them. The CDR3 has 13 amino acids. Germline V gives CDR1 KGHSH, CDR2 LQKENI. CDR3 residues: CASSHKPEGSAFF. The CDR3 DNA reads TGTGCCAGCTCACATAAACCGGAGGGGTCAGCTTTCTTT.

The chain carries TRBV18 and TRBJ1-1, with 10 bases fitting TRBD1. Germline CDR1 reads KGHSH; CDR2 reads LQKENI. The CDR3 has 14 residues. Trimming removed 6 bases from V and 1 base from J; junction bases left unmatched: 2. The CDR3 DNA follows: TGTGCCAGCTCGGGACAGGGGAAGAACACTGAAGCTTTCTTT. Protein product: CASSGQGKNTEAFF. Using reference TRBV18 and TRBJ1-1 for the parts outside the CDR3, the full variable domain is NAGVMQNPRHLVRRRGQEARLRCSPMKGHSHVYWYRQLPEEGLKFMVYLQKENIIDESGMPKERFSAEFPKEGPSILRIQQVVRGDSAAYFCASSGQGKNTEAFFGQGTRLTVV.

This clone has just one count. This chain connects TRBV12-3 or TRBV12-4 to TRBJ1-1; D may be TRBD1 (5 bases). Trimming took off 6 bases at V and 4 bases at J, with 12 bases between the two ends. The CDR3 has 13 residues. For the CDR3, the DNA is TGTGCCAGCAGCAGACAGTCTGGCACTGAAGCTTTCTTT. It is translated as CASSRQSGTEAFF.

The J gene is TRBJ1-5, the V gene TRBV27; 9 nucleotides align to TRBD1. Germline CDR1 reads MNHEY; CDR2 reads SMNVEV (reference sequence). Trimming cost V 7 bases and J 6 bases; bases outside gene matches: 7. The CDR3 contains 14 residues. The CDR3 loop reads CASKSGQGSQPQHF. The CDR3 DNA reads TGTGCCAGCAAGTCGGGACAGGGAAGTCAGCCCCAGCATTTT.

Only a few counts were recorded for this clone. The CDR3 loop is CASSSSGGYQDTQYF. DNA of the CDR3: TGTGCCAGCAGCTCTAGCGGGGGGTACCAGGATACGCAGTATTTT. This chain connects TRBV11-2 to TRBJ2-3; 11 positions agree with TRBD2. Germline trimming cut 4 bases from V and 6 bases from J; bases unmatched to any gene: 6. The germline gives CDR1 SGHAT, CDR2 FQNNGV. The CDR3 runs 15 residues.

Only one count was recorded for this clone. The chain uses TRBV3-1 (or the pseudogene TRBV3-2) and TRBJ2-7; 8 bases fit TRBD2. With V trimmed by 1 base and J by 6 bases, 8 bases remained unmatched. This CDR3 is 15 amino acids long. Germline CDR1 reads LGHDT; CDR2 reads YNNKEL (reference sequence). CDR3 DNA: TGTGCCAGCAGCCAAGTAATTAGCGGGATGAGCGAGCAGTACTTC. This codes for CASSQVISGMSEQYF.

The chain links TRBV24-1 to TRBJ2-3; 7 nucleotides match TRBD2. This CDR3 is built from 15 residues. CDR1 and CDR2 from the germline V gene are KGHDR and SFDVKD. The junction had 7 bases not matched to a gene; V was cut back by 6 bases and J by 2 bases. In DNA, the CDR3 is TGTGCCACCAGTCCACATAGCGGGTACACAGATACGCAGTATTTT. Translated: CATSPHSGYTDTQYF.

This chain links TRBV27 with TRBJ2-7; D is possibly TRBD2 (5 bases). Trimming took off 5 bases at V and 2 bases at J, with 10 bases between the two ends. The CDR3 sequence is 13 residues long. Per the germline V gene, CDR1 is MNHEY and CDR2 is SMNVEV (reference sequence). This CDR3 is CASSGLKPYEQYF. DNA of the CDR3: TGTGCCAGCAGTGGACTCAAACCCTACGAGCAGTACTTC.

V usage is TRBV19 and J usage is TRBJ2-1, with D unresolved. V lost 5 bases and J lost 7, with 9 bases in between. The CDR3 runs to 12 residues. The germline V gene encodes CDR1 LNHDA and CDR2 SQIVND (reference sequence). The CDR3 sequence is CASSSLGNEQFF. Here the CDR3 DNA reads TGTGCCAGTAGTTCACTCGGGAATGAGCAGTTCTTC.

The chain carries TRBV5-8 and TRBJ2-7, with D unclear. The germline gives CDR1 SGHTS, CDR2 YDEGEE. This CDR3 comprises 15 residues. The V end lost 4 bases, the J end lost 1 base, and 15 bases lay between the germline ends. The CDR3 is CASSPLGGRSYEQYF. The CDR3 coding sequence is TGTGCCAGCAGCCCCCTAGGTGGCAGATCCTACGAGCAGTACTTC. Supplemented by reference TRBV5-8 and TRBJ2-7, the full variable domain reads EAGVTQSPTHLIKTRGQQATLRCSPISGHTSVYWYQQALGLGLQFLLWYDEGEERNRGNFPPRFSGRQFPNYSSELNVNALELEDSALYLCASSPLGGRSYEQYFGPGTRLTVT.

V gene TRBV10-2 combines with J gene TRBJ2-7, with a tentative D call TRBD2 (5 bases). The CDR3 has 16 amino acids. Trimming removed 0 bases at V and 0 bases at J, with 12 bases between. The germline V gene has CDR1 WSHSY and CDR2 SAAADI. The CDR3 DNA reads TGCGCCAGCAGTGAGTCGACTTGGAGGAGCTCCTACGAGCAGTACTTC. It is translated as CASSESTWRSSYEQYF.

The chain uses TRBV11-2 and TRBJ2-7; the D gene is possibly TRBD2 (6 bases). Germline V gene data show CDR1 as SGHAT and CDR2 as FQNNGV. The CDR3 is 15 amino acids. V lost 4 bases and J 3 bases, leaving 16 bases between the germline ends. The CDR3 DNA follows: TGTGCCAGCAGCTCCCTTAGGAGGGACGGCTACGAGCAGTACTTC. Its protein is CASSSLRRDGYEQYF.

The chain links TRBV29-1 to TRBJ2-7, with 11 positions matching TRBD1. Germline V gene data show CDR1 as SQVTM and CDR2 as ANQGSEA. This CDR3 spans 15 amino acids. After removal of 6 bases from V and 0 bases from J, the junction contained 7 bases not matched to a gene. CDR3 DNA: TGCAGCGTGACCGGGACAGGGGGTTTCTCCTACGAGCAGTACTTC. Amino acids: CSVTGTGGFSYEQYF.

This CDR3 is CSVLASGRAQPYEQYF. DNA for the CDR3: TGCAGCGTTCTGGCTAGCGGGAGGGCCCAGCCCTACGAGCAGTACTTC. The V call is TRBV29-1, the J call TRBJ2-7; TRBD2 aligns across 12 bases. In germline, CDR1 is SQVTM, CDR2 ANQGSEA. J was trimmed by 2 bases and V by 5 bases; bases with no gene match: 10. This CDR3 comprises 16 residues.

This clone showed up just a few times. V and J are TRBV2 and TRBJ1-2, with 8 bases fitting TRBD1. The V gene end was trimmed by 4 bases and the J gene end by 4 bases; junction bases not matched to a gene: 11. The germline CDR1 and CDR2 sequences are SNHLY and FYNNEI. The CDR3 is made up of 16 amino acids. This CDR3 reads CASSGGRGQGIYGYTF. The CDR3 bases are TGTGCCAGCAGTGGGGGCCGCGGACAGGGCATCTATGGCTACACCTTC.